These 4 T cell receptor beta chains originate from one sample sequenced in a study of blood T cell repertoires in COVID-19. Profiling relied on immunoSEQ multiplex PCR, and the TCRdb table lists in-frame clones only, not all of them. The repertoire has around 150,000 clones, around 81% of them found once; the top ten carry about 11%. The sequenced sample was peripheral blood. The receptors shown here come from a man between 60 and 75 years old with active or convalescent COVID-19.

J is TRBJ1-5 and V is TRBV2; D is possibly TRBD1 (5 bases). V was shortened by 5 bases and J by 1 base, with 15 bases between the two germline ends. The germline V gene has CDR1 SNHLY and CDR2 FYNNEI. The CDR3 loop spans 16 amino acids. The CDR3 sequence: CASSIQGLRSNQPQHF. The CDR3 DNA reads as TGTGCCAGCAGTATCCAGGGTTTACGAAGCAATCAGCCCCAGCATTTT. Supplemented by reference TRBV2 and TRBJ1-5, the full variable domain reads EPEVTQTPSHQVTQMGQEVILRCVPISNHLYFYWYRQILGQKVEFLVSFYNNEISEKSEIFDDQFSVERPDGSNFTLKIRSTKLEDSAMYFCASSIQGLRSNQPQHFGDGTRLSIL.

J is TRBJ2-1 and V is TRBV28; TRBD2 agrees at 9 bases. The length of the CDR3 is 14 residues. CDR1 MDHEN and CDR2 SYDVKM come from the germline V gene. V shed 9 bases and J 8 bases; nucleotides not matched to a gene: 11. The CDR3 nucleotides read TGTGCCAGTTTCGAGGGGCGGGAGGGCCATGAGCAGTTCTTC. The encoded protein is CASFEGREGHEQFF.

This clone appeared a single time. The chain has TRBV3-1 (or the pseudogene TRBV3-2) and TRBJ2-2; D is perhaps TRBD2 (6 bases). V was clipped by 3 bases and J by 9 bases, with 17 bases between them. Germline-derived CDR1 and CDR2 are LGHDT and YNNKEL (reference sequence). This CDR3 is 15 amino acids long. The CDR3 spells CASSQGGIALWELFF. Written as DNA, the CDR3 is TGTGCCAGCAGCCAGGGGGGAATCGCTCTCTGGGAGCTGTTTTTT.

This clone has just one count. This chain joins TRBV10-3 and TRBJ1-2; 7 positions agree with TRBD1. With 2 bases clipped from V and 0 bases from J, the junction kept 6 bases outside the gene matches. Germline CDR1 is ENHRY and CDR2 is SYGVKD. The CDR3 extends over 16 amino acids. CDR3: CAISERQGPTNYGYTF. CDR3 nucleotide sequence: TGTGCCATCAGTGAGCGACAGGGCCCTACTAACTATGGCTACACCTTC.